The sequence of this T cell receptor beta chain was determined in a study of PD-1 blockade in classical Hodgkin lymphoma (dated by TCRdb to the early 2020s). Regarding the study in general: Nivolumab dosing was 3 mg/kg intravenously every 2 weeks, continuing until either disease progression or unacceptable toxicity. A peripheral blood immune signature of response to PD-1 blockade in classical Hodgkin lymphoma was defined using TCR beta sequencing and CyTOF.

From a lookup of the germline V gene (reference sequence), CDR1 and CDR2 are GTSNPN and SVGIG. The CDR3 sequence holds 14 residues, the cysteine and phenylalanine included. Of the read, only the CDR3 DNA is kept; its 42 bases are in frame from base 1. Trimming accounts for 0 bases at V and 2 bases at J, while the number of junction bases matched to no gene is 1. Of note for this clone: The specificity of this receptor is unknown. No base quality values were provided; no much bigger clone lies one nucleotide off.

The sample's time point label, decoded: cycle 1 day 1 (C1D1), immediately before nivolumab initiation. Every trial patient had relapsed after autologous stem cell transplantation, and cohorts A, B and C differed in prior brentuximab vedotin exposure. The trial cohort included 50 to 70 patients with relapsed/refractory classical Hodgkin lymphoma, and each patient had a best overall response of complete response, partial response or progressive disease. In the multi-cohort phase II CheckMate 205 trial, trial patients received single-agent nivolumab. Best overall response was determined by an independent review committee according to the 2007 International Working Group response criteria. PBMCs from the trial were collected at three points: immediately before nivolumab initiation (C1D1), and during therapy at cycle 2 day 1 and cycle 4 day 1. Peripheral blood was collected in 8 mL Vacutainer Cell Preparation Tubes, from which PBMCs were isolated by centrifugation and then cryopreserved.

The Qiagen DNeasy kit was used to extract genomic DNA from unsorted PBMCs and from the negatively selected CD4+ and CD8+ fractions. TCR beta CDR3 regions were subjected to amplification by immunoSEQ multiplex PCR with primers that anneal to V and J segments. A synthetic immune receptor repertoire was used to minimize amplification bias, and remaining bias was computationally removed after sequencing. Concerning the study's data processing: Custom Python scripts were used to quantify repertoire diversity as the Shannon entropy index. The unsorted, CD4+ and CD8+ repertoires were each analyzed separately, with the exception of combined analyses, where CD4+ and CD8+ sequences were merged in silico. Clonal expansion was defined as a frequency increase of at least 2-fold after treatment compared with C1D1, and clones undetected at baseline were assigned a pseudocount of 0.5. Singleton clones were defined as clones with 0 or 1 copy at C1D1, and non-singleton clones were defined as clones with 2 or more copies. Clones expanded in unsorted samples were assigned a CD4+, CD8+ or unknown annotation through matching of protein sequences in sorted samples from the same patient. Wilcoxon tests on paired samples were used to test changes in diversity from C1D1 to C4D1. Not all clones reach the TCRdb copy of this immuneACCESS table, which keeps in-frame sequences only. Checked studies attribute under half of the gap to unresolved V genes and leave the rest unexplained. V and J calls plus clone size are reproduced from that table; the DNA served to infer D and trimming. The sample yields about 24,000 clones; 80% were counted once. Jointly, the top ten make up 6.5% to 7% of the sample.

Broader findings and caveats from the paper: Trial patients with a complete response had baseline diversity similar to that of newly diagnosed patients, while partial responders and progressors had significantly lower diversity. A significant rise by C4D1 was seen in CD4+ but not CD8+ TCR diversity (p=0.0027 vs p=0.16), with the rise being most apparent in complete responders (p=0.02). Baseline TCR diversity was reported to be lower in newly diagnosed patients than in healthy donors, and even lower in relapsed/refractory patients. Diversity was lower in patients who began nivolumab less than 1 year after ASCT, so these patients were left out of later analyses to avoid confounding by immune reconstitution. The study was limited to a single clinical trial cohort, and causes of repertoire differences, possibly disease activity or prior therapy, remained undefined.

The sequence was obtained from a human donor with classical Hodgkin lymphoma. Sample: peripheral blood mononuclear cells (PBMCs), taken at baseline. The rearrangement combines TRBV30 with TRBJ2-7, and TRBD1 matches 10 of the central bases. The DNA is TGTGCCTGGAGTGTCGGGACAGGGGCCTACGAGCAGTACTTC. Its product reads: CAWSVGTGAYEQYF.